Shown below are 6 T cell receptor beta chains from a single sample sequenced in a study of blood T cell repertoires in COVID-19. Method: immunoSEQ multiplex PCR; TCRdb's copy keeps in-frame clones and lacks some. Of 60,000 to 65,000 clones in the sample, about 80% were seen once. Sample: peripheral blood. These receptors all come from a woman at least 80 years old with acute or convalescent COVID-19.

V gene TRBV19 combines with J gene TRBJ1-1, with D tentatively TRBD1 (5 bases). Germline V lookup: CDR1 LNHDA, CDR2 SQIVND (reference sequence). The ends were cut back, 3 bases at V and 4 bases at J, with 9 bases in the middle. The CDR3 loop spans 13 amino acids. The DNA for the CDR3 is TGTGCCAGTAGTATTCCGGGGGGCACTGAAGCTTTCTTT. Its translation is CASSIPGGTEAFF.

This chain links TRBV18 with TRBJ1-4; D unresolved. Germline V gene lookup returns CDR1 KGHSH and CDR2 LQKENI. Trimming left V 4 bases short and J 7 bases short, with 13 bases between. CDR3 length equals 14 residues. The chain's CDR3 is CASSQTSAGEKLFF. CDR3 DNA sequence: TGTGCCAGCTCACAGACTTCGGCGGGTGAAAAACTGTTTTTT.

This chain connects TRBV29-1 to TRBJ1-2, with 9 bases lining up with TRBD1. With 4 bases clipped from V and 1 base from J, the junction kept 4 bases outside the gene matches. CDR1 and CDR2 from the germline V gene are SQVTM and ANQGSEA. The CDR3 covers 14 residues. The CDR3 DNA reads TGCAGCGTTGTTGACAGGGGGAATAACTATGGCTACACCTTC. It encodes CSVVDRGNNYGYTF. Full variable domain (missing parts from reference TRBV29-1 and TRBJ1-2): SAVISQKPSRDICQRGTSLTIQCQVDSQVTMMFWYRQQPGQSLTLIATANQGSEATYESGFVIDKFPISRPNLTFSTLTVSNMSPEDSSIYLCSVVDRGNNYGYTFGSGTRLTVV.

This clone was seen a single time. V usage is TRBV2 and J usage is TRBJ2-7, with 9 bases that match TRBD1. The length of the CDR3 is 14 residues. The junction had 10 bases not matched to a gene; V was cut back by 6 bases and J by 7 bases. Germline CDR1 is SNHLY and CDR2 is FYNNEI. The CDR3: CASSGTGSPQEQYF. The CDR3, as DNA: TGTGCCAGCAGCGGGACAGGGTCCCCTCAGGAGCAGTACTTC.

This chain joins TRBV28 and TRBJ2-6; 10 bases are a match to TRBD1. With V trimmed by 5 bases and J by 0 bases, 13 bases remained unmatched. CDR3 length equals 20 residues. Germline loops: CDR1 MDHEN, CDR2 SYDVKM. The CDR3 reads CASSPPLWGQGSSGANVLTF. The CDR3 nucleotides read TGTGCCAGCAGTCCCCCCTTGTGGGGACAGGGGAGCTCTGGGGCCAACGTCCTGACTTTC.

This chain joins TRBV6-6 and TRBJ1-1, with TRBD1 identical over 8 bases. The CDR3 length is 14 residues. Germline lookup yields CDR1 MNHNY and CDR2 SVGAGI (reference sequence). With 6 bases clipped from V and 3 bases from J, the junction kept 6 bases outside the gene matches. The CDR3 sequence is CASRDRVGDTEAFF. The CDR3 DNA follows: TGTGCCAGCAGGGACAGGGTGGGAGACACTGAAGCTTTCTTT.